Here is one TCR beta chain with its context. These data come from a study of T cells in Graves' hyperthyroidism and ophthalmopathy. V was pared by 5 bases and J by 5 bases, with 10 bases of the junction left unmatched. The CDR3 has 15 residues. Germline V CDR1 and CDR2: SGHVS, FQNEAQ. RNA transcripts gave rise to amplified TCR beta CDR3 regions. The HTBI primer set drove a first-round RT-PCR of the TCR CDR3. MiXCR was run by TCRdb on the multiplex PCR reads, yielding one entry per CDR3 protein. The table lists fewer than 650,000 distinct CDR3 sequences, 11% to 15% of them singletons. The chain links TRBV7-8 to TRBJ2-7, with 9 bases fitting TRBD1. This TCR was recovered from a woman aged 18-30 years with Graves' ophthalmopathy. The sample was blood. The CDR3 sequence: CASSKTGTGNHEQYF. CDR3 DNA sequence: TGTGCCAGCAGCAAAACCGGGACAGGGAACCACGAGCAGTACTTC.